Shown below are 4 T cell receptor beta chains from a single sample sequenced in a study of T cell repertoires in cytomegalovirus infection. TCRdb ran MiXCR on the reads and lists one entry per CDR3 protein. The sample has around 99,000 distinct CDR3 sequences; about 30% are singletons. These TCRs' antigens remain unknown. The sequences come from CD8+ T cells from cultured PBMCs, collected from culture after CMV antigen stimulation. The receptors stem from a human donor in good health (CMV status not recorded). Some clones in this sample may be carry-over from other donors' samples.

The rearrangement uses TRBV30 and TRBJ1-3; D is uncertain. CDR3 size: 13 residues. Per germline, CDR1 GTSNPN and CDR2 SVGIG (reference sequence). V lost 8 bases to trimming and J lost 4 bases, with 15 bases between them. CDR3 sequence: CARTSGKGNTIYF. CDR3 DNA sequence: TGTGCCCGAACTTCGGGAAAAGGAAACACCATATATTTT.

CDR3 loop: CASSRPLSLWVYEKLFF. In nucleotides, the CDR3 is TGCGCCAGCAGTCGACCCTTGAGTTTGTGGGTTTATGAAAAACTGTTTTTT. The J gene is TRBJ1-4, the V gene TRBV23-1; D is undetermined. TRBV23-1 is identified as an open reading frame with a role that is uncertain. The V end lost 4 bases, the J end lost 6 bases, and 21 bases lay between the germline ends. This CDR3 is 17 amino acids long.

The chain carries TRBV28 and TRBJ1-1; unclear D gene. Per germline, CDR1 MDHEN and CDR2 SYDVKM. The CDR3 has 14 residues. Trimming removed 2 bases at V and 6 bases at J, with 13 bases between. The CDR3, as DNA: TGTGCCAGCAGTTTAAATTGGATTATCTCTGAAGCTTTCTTT. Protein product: CASSLNWIISEAFF.

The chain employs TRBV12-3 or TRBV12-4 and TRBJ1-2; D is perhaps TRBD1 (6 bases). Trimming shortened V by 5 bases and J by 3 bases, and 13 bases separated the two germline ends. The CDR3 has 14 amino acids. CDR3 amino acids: CASSAQGSYYGYTF. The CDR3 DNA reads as TGTGCCAGCAGTGCGCAGGGGAGCTACTATGGCTACACCTTC.